Below are 5 T cell receptor beta chains sequenced from a single sample in a study of CXCR3-negative and CXCR3-positive naive CD8 T cells. The authors prepared UMI-labeled TRB cDNA libraries by 5' RACE. TCRdb re-called the 5' RACE reads and gives one entry per CDR3 protein, without DNA. Here the sample table reports 100,000 to 150,000 distinct CDR3 sequences. Sequenced material: naive CXCR3- CD8+ T cells from blood. Noted subset: CD45RO-CCR7+CD27+CD95- naive CD8+ T cells lacking CXCR3 (TNR3-). The receptor source for this set is a human donor in good health. Some clones in this sample may be carry-over from other donors' samples.

V is TRBV29-1 and J is TRBJ2-7. Germline CDR1 reads SQVTM; CDR2 reads ANQGSEA. The CDR3 runs 11 residues. This CDR3 reads CSVGYAYEQYF.

This chain connects TRBV7-9 to TRBJ2-1; there is no DNA to check the TCRdb D call of TRBD2. CDR1 and CDR2 from the germline V gene are SEHNR and FQNEAQ (reference sequence). The CDR3 runs to 11 residues. The CDR3 sequence is CASSWLDKQFF.

The chain joins TRBV29-1 to TRBJ1-1. CDR1 SQVTM and CDR2 ANQGSEA come from the germline V gene. The CDR3 is made up of 12 amino acids. This chain's CDR3 is CSVEYPNTEAFF.

V is TRBV29-1 and J is TRBJ2-2; absent DNA, TCRdb's TRBD1 call cannot be checked. There are 15 residues in the CDR3. Germline V lookup: CDR1 SQVTM, CDR2 ANQGSEA. This CDR3 reads CSVEAQGRNTGELFF.

This chain connects TRBV28 to TRBJ2-7; the D gene TCRdb calls, TRBD2, cannot be checked with no DNA. The germline gives CDR1 MDHEN, CDR2 SYDVKM. The CDR3 runs 18 residues. This chain's CDR3 is CASSFSGPSGTWLYEQYF.